The rows below give T cell receptor beta chains drawn from one sample of a study of cytomegalovirus exposure and HLA in healthy donors. The table came from immunoSEQ multiplex PCR; TCRdb's copy has only in-frame clones and leaves some out. The sample consists of almost 65,000 clones, over 75% of them appearing once. Sequencing used PBMCs. The source is a male donor in good health and CMV-seropositive. The CDR3 runs from the conserved cysteine through the conserved F or W. The order of the fields is V gene, J gene, clone size, CDR3 protein. Size tells how often a clone was seen (once, few, many) or the class of an expanded clone, and some rows leave it out.

v_gene: TRBV4-3; j_gene: TRBJ2-7; abundance: NA; CDR3aa: CASSQGFSGGAIIYEQYF
v_gene: TRBV10-1; j_gene: TRBJ2-7; abundance: few; CDR3aa: CASSRGLSYEQYF
v_gene: TRBV5-1; j_gene: TRBJ1-6; abundance: NA; CDR3aa: CASYADYSYNSPLHF
v_gene: TRBV5-4; j_gene: TRBJ2-7; abundance: NA; CDR3aa: CASSFVETYEQYF
v_gene: TRBV18; j_gene: TRBJ1-2; abundance: NA; CDR3aa: CASSPRTGGDYGYTF
v_gene: TRBV29-1; j_gene: TRBJ2-1; abundance: NA; CDR3aa: CSVEMSGDEQFF
v_gene: TRBV27; j_gene: TRBJ2-7; abundance: NA; CDR3aa: CASRGGQGKTYEQYF
v_gene: TRBV14; j_gene: TRBJ1-1; abundance: NA; CDR3aa: CASSQDQGVNTEAFF
v_gene: TRBV30; j_gene: TRBJ2-7; abundance: NA; CDR3aa: CAWSVWGRKYEQYF
v_gene: TRBV2; j_gene: TRBJ1-2; abundance: NA; CDR3aa: CASRDISYGYTF
v_gene: TRBV5-6; j_gene: TRBJ2-5; abundance: NA; CDR3aa: CASSLRGLETQYF
v_gene: TRBV15; j_gene: TRBJ1-2; abundance: NA; CDR3aa: CATSRHFTAGVYGYTF
v_gene: TRBV7-8; j_gene: TRBJ1-5; abundance: NA; CDR3aa: CASSLLSARSNQPQHF
v_gene: TRBV6-5; j_gene: TRBJ2-1; abundance: few; CDR3aa: CASSYSIGRLHEQFF
v_gene: TRBV5-4; j_gene: TRBJ2-1; abundance: few; CDR3aa: CASSSPDSYNEQFF
v_gene: TRBV6-5; j_gene: TRBJ2-1; abundance: few; CDR3aa: CASSSGLAGYNEQFF
v_gene: TRBV7-9; j_gene: TRBJ2-7; abundance: NA; CDR3aa: CASSRSSDSYEQYF
v_gene: TRBV2; j_gene: TRBJ2-4; abundance: NA; CDR3aa: CASSERSSGARNIQYF
v_gene: TRBV2; j_gene: TRBJ1-1; abundance: NA; CDR3aa: CASSEAQGVTEAFF
v_gene: TRBV7-9; j_gene: TRBJ1-5; abundance: NA; CDR3aa: CASSLSLGTAPNQPQHF
v_gene: TRBV28; j_gene: TRBJ2-1; abundance: once; CDR3aa: CASSSPGQGYNEQFF
v_gene: TRBV19; j_gene: TRBJ1-5; abundance: once; CDR3aa: CASSIYRGGNQPQHF
v_gene: TRBV7-2; j_gene: TRBJ2-2; abundance: NA; CDR3aa: CASSTGQITGELFF
v_gene: TRBV19; j_gene: TRBJ2-1; abundance: NA; CDR3aa: CASSMYGYNEQFF
v_gene: TRBV6-1; j_gene: TRBJ2-7; abundance: NA; CDR3aa: CASSGPGQGSYEQYF
v_gene: TRBV4-2; j_gene: TRBJ1-1; abundance: NA; CDR3aa: CASSQVGAMNTEAFF
v_gene: TRBV7-9; j_gene: TRBJ2-2; abundance: NA; CDR3aa: CASSLAFGTGVTGELFF
v_gene: TRBV4-2; j_gene: TRBJ1-1; abundance: NA; CDR3aa: CASSQERTVGTEAFF
v_gene: TRBV4-2; j_gene: TRBJ2-7; abundance: NA; CDR3aa: CASSPRGERYEQYF
v_gene: TRBV5-6; j_gene: TRBJ2-7; abundance: once; CDR3aa: CASSLYGDSYEQYF
v_gene: TRBV5-1; j_gene: TRBJ1-5; abundance: NA; CDR3aa: CASSLGTAGPSNQPQHF
v_gene: TRBV7-9; j_gene: TRBJ1-2; abundance: NA; CDR3aa: CASSPSGGIDGYTF
v_gene: TRBV2; j_gene: TRBJ1-6; abundance: NA; CDR3aa: CASSDQGRVSPLHF
v_gene: TRBV6-5; j_gene: TRBJ1-6; abundance: NA; CDR3aa: CASSYSGRYNSPLHF
v_gene: TRBV14; j_gene: TRBJ2-7; abundance: NA; CDR3aa: CASSPNLRGNEQYF
v_gene: TRBV4-1; j_gene: TRBJ1-5; abundance: NA; CDR3aa: CASSQAYRQGNSNQPQHF
v_gene: TRBV27; j_gene: TRBJ1-2; abundance: once; CDR3aa: CASSQDRDYGYTF
v_gene: TRBV28; j_gene: TRBJ1-1; abundance: NA; CDR3aa: CASSPPGLTGGSGRTEAFF
v_gene: TRBV6-4; j_gene: TRBJ2-7; abundance: NA; CDR3aa: CASSVLWESYEQYF
v_gene: TRBV28; j_gene: TRBJ2-7; abundance: NA; CDR3aa: CASSPDWTGLTYEQYF
v_gene: TRBV30; j_gene: TRBJ1-5; abundance: NA; CDR3aa: CACSPGRTYQPQHF
v_gene: TRBV30; j_gene: TRBJ2-1; abundance: NA; CDR3aa: CAWSVMGGAYNEQFF
v_gene: TRBV9; j_gene: TRBJ2-3; abundance: NA; CDR3aa: CASSDPRGGDTDTQYF
v_gene: TRBV7-9; j_gene: TRBJ2-2; abundance: few; CDR3aa: CASSTSGEANTGELFF
v_gene: TRBV9; j_gene: TRBJ2-7; abundance: NA; CDR3aa: CASSTGQGALFSYEQYF
v_gene: TRBV9; j_gene: TRBJ2-5; abundance: few; CDR3aa: CASSGGWGPQETQYF
v_gene: TRBV11-1; j_gene: TRBJ2-7; abundance: NA; CDR3aa: CASSLNQGANEQYF
v_gene: TRBV11-2; j_gene: TRBJ1-1; abundance: few; CDR3aa: CASSLDWAGSNTEAFF
v_gene: TRBV28; j_gene: TRBJ1-2; abundance: NA; CDR3aa: CASSPVAAHRDGYTF
v_gene: TRBV7-2; j_gene: TRBJ1-1; abundance: NA; CDR3aa: CASSWTGGLDTEAFF
v_gene: TRBV19; j_gene: TRBJ1-5; abundance: NA; CDR3aa: CASEGLISNQPQHF
v_gene: TRBV27; j_gene: TRBJ1-1; abundance: NA; CDR3aa: CASSLVPPGDVSTEAFF
v_gene: TRBV7-3; j_gene: TRBJ1-6; abundance: NA; CDR3aa: CASSPGQGRSPLHF
v_gene: TRBV2; j_gene: TRBJ1-6; abundance: NA; CDR3aa: CASSEGFRGRLIGSPLHF
v_gene: TRBV28; j_gene: TRBJ1-1; abundance: NA; CDR3aa: CASSLVGQGASTEAFF
v_gene: TRBV25-1; j_gene: TRBJ1-2; abundance: NA; CDR3aa: CASSYGGSGYTF
v_gene: TRBV5-8; j_gene: TRBJ1-4; abundance: few; CDR3aa: CASSLSGTGDEKLFF